This TCR beta chain is drawn from a study of monozygotic twins with cystic fibrosis. Study overall: With roughly 16 PCR cycles, barcoded libraries came from 2.5 to 3.5 micrograms of fragmented DNA. Findings of the study overall: Low clonality (median around 0.009) suggested a mostly naive repertoire. J usage was most co-twin-similar in 8 of 16 pairs, V in 13.

Assay: immunoSEQ multiplex PCR; the TCRdb copy retains only in-frame clones and omits some. This table holds about 30,000 clones, over 80% found once. For this clone: The antigen is unknown.

CDR1 is MNHNS, CDR2 SASEGT, per germline. This CDR3 has 14 residues. V was clipped by 5 bases and J by 1 base; unmatched bases: 5. Sequenced sample: blood. The TCR originated in a girl aged 2-9 years with cystic fibrosis. The V and J genes are TRBV6-1 and TRBJ2-7; TRBD1 matches 7 bases. CDR3 region: CASSQGDSSYEQYF. The CDR3 DNA reads as TGTGCCAGCAGTCAGGGGGACAGTTCCTACGAGCAGTACTTC.